This T cell receptor (beta chain) was profiled in a study of T cells after yellow fever vaccination (dated by TCRdb to the late 2010s). In terms of the full investigation: Libraries from fractions with low cell numbers were prepared with the SMART-Seq v4 Ultra Low Input RNA kit. To track T-cell clones before and after primary and booster YFV17D yellow fever vaccination, bulk TCR alpha and beta repertoires were sequenced longitudinally. Two healthy male donors, one aged 18 to 29 and one aged 30 to 40 years, made up the cohort. Blood was drawn at multiple timepoints before and after primary and secondary immunization, with bulk PBMC replicates and cell subsets isolated.

On this clonotype: This clone's antigen is unknown. Per-base quality was not reported, and no clone a single base away is much larger than it.

The CDR3, from cysteine to phenylalanine, totals 13 residues. Here the CDR3 DNA is all that survives: 39 bases in frame from base 1. V loses 6 bases of germline sequence and J loses 2 bases, and the interval between the two ends is 11 bases. CDR1 and CDR2 (DFQATT, SNEGSKA) derive from the germline V gene (reference sequence). The treatment or condition tag for this specimen amounts to: live attenuated yellow fever vaccine strain. At each blood-draw timepoint, two biological replicates of bulk PBMCs were obtained. A standard Ficoll-Paque protocol was used to isolate PBMCs from peripheral blood. TriZol was used to extract RNA from bulk PBMCs, from CD4 and CD8 fractions, and from dextramer-positive and dextramer-negative fractions. Synthesis of TCR cDNA relied on 5'RACE template switching, a step that introduced a universal primer site along with unique molecular identifiers. cDNA synthesis was primed from both the TCR alpha and TCR beta constant segments. Libraries were amplified in two PCR steps, with sample barcodes and sequencing adapters added in the second step. Sequencing of libraries was performed on Illumina HiSeq 2500 (2x100 bp) or NovaSeq (2x150 bp). As for the original processing: Reads were demultiplexed and collapsed into UMI consensus sequences with MIGEC, and V(D)J alignment was performed with MiXCR. Vaccine-responding clonotypes were identified with edgeR using replicate PBMC samples, with FDR below 0.01 and a log2 fold change above 5 up to day 15 being required. Bulk clonotypes were assigned CD4 or CD8 identity according to which sequenced CD4 or CD8 repertoire held them at higher abundance. TCRdb trimmed public reads at Q25 via fastp, called clones via MiXCR and kept in-frame beta chains. Rows with a matching CDR3 protein are joined into one entry that keeps the most common DNA and genes. The V and J calls and clone size come from TCRdb's table, not from the authors' own analysis. Present in this sample are 350,000 or so distinct CDR3 sequences, around 8.1% of which were seen just once. The ten largest make up approximately 18% of the sample.

Broad study findings and their caveats: A small fraction of clonotypes showed up in both the CD4 and CD8 compartments, probably as a result of convergent recombination. The secondary T-cell response was found to be weaker but faster than the primary response, with a peak reached on day 5 rather than on day 15. After the booster, most clones that had expanded after primary vaccination were detected again (nearly 97% of CD4 and roughly nine tenths of CD8), suggesting broad maintenance of memory. Because abundant contaminating clonotypes from the bulk population could be contained in FACS-sorted repertoires, computational filtering was required. Only two donors were included in the study, so the extent to which the findings can be generalized is limited.

The source was PBMCs, collected 35 to 50 days after the first yellow fever vaccination. The rearrangement joined TRBV20-1 to TRBJ1-5, with the D gene call left open. The receptor was derived from a man aged 18 to 29 who received the YFV17D yellow fever vaccine. The CDR3 sequence is CSAHRTGNQPQHF. In nucleotides, the sequence is TGCAGTGCCCACCGGACCGGCAATCAGCCCCAGCATTTT.